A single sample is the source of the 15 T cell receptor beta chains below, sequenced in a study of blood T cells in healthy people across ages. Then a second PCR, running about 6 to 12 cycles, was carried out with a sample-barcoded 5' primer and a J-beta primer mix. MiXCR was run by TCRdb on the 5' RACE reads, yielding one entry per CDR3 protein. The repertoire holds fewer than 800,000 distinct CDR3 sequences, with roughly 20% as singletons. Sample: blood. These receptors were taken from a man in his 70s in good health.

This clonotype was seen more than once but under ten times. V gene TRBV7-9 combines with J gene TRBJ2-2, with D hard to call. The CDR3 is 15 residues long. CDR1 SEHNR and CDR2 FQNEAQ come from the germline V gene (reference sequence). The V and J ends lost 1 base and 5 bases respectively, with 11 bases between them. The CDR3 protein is CASSLGRFSTGELFF. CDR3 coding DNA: TGTGCCAGCAGCTTAGGAAGGTTTTCGACCGGGGAGCTGTTTTTT.

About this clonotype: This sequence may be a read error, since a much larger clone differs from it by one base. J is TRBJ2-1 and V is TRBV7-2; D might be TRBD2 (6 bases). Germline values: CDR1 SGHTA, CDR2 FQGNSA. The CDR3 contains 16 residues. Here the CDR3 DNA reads TGTGCCAGCAGCTCAGCCGGGACTCCCTCCTACAATGAGCAGTCCTTC. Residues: CASSSAGTPSYNEQSF.

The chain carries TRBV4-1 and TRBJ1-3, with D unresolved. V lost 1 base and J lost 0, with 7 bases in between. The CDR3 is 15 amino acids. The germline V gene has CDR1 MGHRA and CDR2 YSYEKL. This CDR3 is CASSQGLPSGNTIYF. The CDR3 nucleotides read TGCGCCAGCAGCCAAGGCTTGCCCTCTGGAAACACCATATATTTT.

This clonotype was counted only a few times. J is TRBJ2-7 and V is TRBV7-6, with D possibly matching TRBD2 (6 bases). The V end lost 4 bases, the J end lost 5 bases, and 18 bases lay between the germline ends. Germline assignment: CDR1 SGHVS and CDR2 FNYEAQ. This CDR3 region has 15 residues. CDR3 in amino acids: CASSWAPAAGNEQYF. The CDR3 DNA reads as TGTGCCAGCAGCTGGGCCCCCGCTGCGGGGAACGAGCAGTACTTC.

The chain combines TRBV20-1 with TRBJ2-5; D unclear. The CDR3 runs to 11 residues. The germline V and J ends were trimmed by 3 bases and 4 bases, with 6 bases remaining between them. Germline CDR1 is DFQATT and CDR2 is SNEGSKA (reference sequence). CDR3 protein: CSARRIETQYF. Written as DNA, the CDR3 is TGCAGTGCTAGGCGGATAGAGACCCAGTACTTC.

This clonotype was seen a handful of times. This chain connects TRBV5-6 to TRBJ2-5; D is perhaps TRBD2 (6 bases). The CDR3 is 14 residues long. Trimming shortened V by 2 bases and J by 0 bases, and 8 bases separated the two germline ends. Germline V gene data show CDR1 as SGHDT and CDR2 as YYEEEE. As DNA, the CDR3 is TGTGCCAGCAGCTTCTGGGGGGACCAAGAGACCCAGTACTTC. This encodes CASSFWGDQETQYF.

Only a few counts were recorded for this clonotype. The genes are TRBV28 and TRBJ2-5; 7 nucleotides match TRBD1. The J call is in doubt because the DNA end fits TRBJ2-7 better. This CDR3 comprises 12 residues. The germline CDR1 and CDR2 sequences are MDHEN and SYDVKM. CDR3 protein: CAGKKGAYEQYF. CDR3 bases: TGTGCCGGCAAGAAGGGGGCGTACGAGCAGTACTTC.

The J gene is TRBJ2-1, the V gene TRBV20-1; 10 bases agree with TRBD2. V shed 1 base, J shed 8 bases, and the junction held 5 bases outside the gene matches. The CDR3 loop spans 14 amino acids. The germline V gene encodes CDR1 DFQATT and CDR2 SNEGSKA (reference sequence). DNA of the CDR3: TGCAGTGCTAGAGCTAGCGGGAGACTCGATGAGCAGTTCTTC. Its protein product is CSARASGRLDEQFF.

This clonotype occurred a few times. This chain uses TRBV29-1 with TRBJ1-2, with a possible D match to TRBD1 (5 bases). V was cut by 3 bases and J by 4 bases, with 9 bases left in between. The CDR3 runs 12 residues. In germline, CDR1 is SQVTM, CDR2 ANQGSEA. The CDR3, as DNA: TGCAGCGTTGAGCGCAGGGTCTATGGCTACACCTTC. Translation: CSVERRVYGYTF.

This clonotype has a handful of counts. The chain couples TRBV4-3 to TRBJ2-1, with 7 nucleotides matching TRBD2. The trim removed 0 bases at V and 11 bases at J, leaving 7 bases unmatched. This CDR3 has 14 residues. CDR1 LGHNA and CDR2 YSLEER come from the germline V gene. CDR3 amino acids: CASSQERGGRKQFF. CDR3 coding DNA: TGCGCCAGCAGCCAAGAAAGGGGAGGGAGGAAGCAGTTCTTC.

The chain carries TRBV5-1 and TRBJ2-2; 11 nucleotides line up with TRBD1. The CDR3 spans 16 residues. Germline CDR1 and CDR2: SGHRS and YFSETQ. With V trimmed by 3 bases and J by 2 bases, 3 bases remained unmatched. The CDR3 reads CASSSGTGGNTGELFF. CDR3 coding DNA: TGCGCCAGCAGCTCGGGGACAGGGGGTAACACCGGGGAGCTGTTTTTT. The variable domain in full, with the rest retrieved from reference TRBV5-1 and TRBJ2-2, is KAGVTQTPRYLIKTRGQQVTLSCSPISGHRSVSWYQQTPGQGLQFLFEYFSETQRNKGNFPGRFSGRQFSNSRSEMNVSTLELGDSALYLCASSSGTGGNTGELFFGEGSRLTVL.

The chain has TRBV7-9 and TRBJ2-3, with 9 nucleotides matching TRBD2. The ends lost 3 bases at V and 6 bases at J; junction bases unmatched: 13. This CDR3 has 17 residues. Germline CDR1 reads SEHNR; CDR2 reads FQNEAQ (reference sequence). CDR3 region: CASSFRGGAGRQDTQYF. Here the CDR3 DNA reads TGTGCCAGCAGCTTCCGCGGGGGGGCCGGGCGACAGGATACGCAGTATTTT.

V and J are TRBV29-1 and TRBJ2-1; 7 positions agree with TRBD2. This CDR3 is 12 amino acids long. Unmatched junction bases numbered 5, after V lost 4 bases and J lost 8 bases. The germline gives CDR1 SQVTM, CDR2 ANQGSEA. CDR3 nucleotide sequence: TGCAGCGTTGGCCCAGCGGGGTATGAGCAGTTCTTC. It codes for CSVGPAGYEQFF.

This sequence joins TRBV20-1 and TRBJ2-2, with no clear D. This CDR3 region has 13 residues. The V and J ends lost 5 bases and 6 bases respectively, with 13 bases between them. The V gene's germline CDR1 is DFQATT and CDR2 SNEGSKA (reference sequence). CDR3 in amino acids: CSADSRKAGELFF. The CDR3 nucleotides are TGCAGTGCTGATAGCAGGAAGGCCGGGGAGCTGTTTTTT.

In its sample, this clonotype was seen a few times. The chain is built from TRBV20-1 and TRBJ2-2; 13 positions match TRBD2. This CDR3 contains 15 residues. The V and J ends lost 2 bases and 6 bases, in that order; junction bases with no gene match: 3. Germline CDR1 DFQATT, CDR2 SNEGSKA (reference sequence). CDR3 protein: CSARRTSGSPGELFF. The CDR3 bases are TGCAGTGCTAGACGGACTAGCGGGAGTCCCGGGGAGCTGTTTTTT.